This T cell receptor beta chain was identified during a study of blood T cells in healthy people across ages. Study-level results: Whereas aged donors had fewer naive CD4+ cells, long-lived donors had more of them and higher diversity.

This clonotype was found many times. Its target is not known. The CDR3 spans 14 residues. V was pared by 4 bases and J by 6 bases, with 12 bases between. Germline CDR1 reads MNHNY; CDR2 reads SVGAGI (reference sequence). A sample-barcoded 5' primer and a J-beta primer mix were used in a second PCR of roughly 7 to 11 cycles. A single record per CDR3 protein comes from TCRdb applying MiXCR to the 5' RACE reads. The sample has hundreds of thousands of distinct CDR3 sequences; under 50% are singletons. Sequenced input: blood. This TCR derives from a man aged 25 to 45 in good health. V usage is TRBV6-6 and J usage is TRBJ1-4; D call uncertain. The CDR3 region is CASSFLGEDEKLFF. The CDR3, as DNA: TGTGCCAGCAGTTTCCTCGGCGAAGATGAAAAACTGTTTTTT.